These 22 T cell receptor beta chains originate from one sample sequenced in a study of identical twins. TCRdb independently ran MiXCR on the 5' RACE reads; one entry per CDR3 protein. The table has 1.5 million to 2 million distinct CDR3 sequences, under 35% seen once. Sample: cord blood. All receptors derive from a newborn girl in good health.

This clonotype was recorded many times. The chain employs TRBV27 and TRBJ2-3, with 7 nucleotides matching TRBD1. V dropped 5 bases and J dropped 8; count of bases not matched to a gene: 10. The V gene's germline CDR1 is MNHEY and CDR2 SMNVEV (reference sequence). CDR3 size: 14 residues. The CDR3 loop reads CASSPHWTGRTQYF. For the CDR3, the DNA is TGTGCCAGCAGTCCCCATTGGACAGGCCGTACGCAGTATTTT.

This clonotype was detected a few times. The chain couples TRBV10-3 to TRBJ1-2, with D maybe TRBD1 (5 bases). The CDR3 runs to 14 residues. The germline V gene has CDR1 ENHRY and CDR2 SYGVKD. V dropped 6 bases and J dropped 0 bases, with 11 bases sitting between them. DNA of the CDR3: TGTGCCATCAGACGGGACGGAGCTAACTATGGCTACACCTTC. This gives the protein CAIRRDGANYGYTF.

The J gene is TRBJ2-1, the V gene TRBV5-1; D possibly corresponds to TRBD2 (6 bases). V shed 4 bases and J shed 2 bases, with 16 bases lying between them. This CDR3 comprises 16 residues. The germline V gene has CDR1 SGHRS and CDR2 YFSETQ. Here the CDR3 DNA reads TGCGCCAGCAGCCTCAGAATTGGCGGGACCTACAATGAGCAGTTCTTC. Protein sequence: CASSLRIGGTYNEQFF.

Note on this clonotype: This may be a read error: a much more frequent sequence differs by one nucleotide. This chain's CDR3 is CSRDWTSVYNEQFF. The CDR3 bases are TGCAGCCGGGATTGGACTAGTGTTTACAATGAGCAGTTCTTC. The gene calls are TRBV29-1 and TRBJ2-1, with TRBD2 matching 7 bases. The germline V gene encodes CDR1 SQVTM and CDR2 ANQGSEA. V lost 8 bases, J lost 4 bases, and 11 bases stayed unmatched. This CDR3 has 14 residues.

This chain joins TRBV27 and TRBJ2-1; weak D call: TRBD2 (7 bases). V lost 3 bases to trimming and J lost 1 base, with 10 bases between them. The CDR3 length is 15 residues. Per the germline V gene, CDR1 is MNHEY and CDR2 is SMNVEV (reference sequence). The CDR3 protein is CASSFAGASYNEQFF. The CDR3 bases are TGTGCCAGCAGTTTTGCGGGGGCTTCCTACAATGAGCAGTTCTTC.

In this sample, this clonotype turned up a few times. The chain carries TRBV5-6 and TRBJ1-2; no clear D. CDR1 and CDR2 (germline): SGHDT, YYEEEE. Trimming took off 6 bases at V and 4 bases at J, with 13 bases between the two ends. This CDR3 contains 13 residues. The CDR3 sequence is CASTLAGAYGYTF. In DNA form, the CDR3 reads TGTGCCAGCACCCTGGCAGGAGCCTATGGCTACACCTTC.

This clonotype was detected ten times or more. This chain connects TRBV29-1 to TRBJ2-3, with 9 bases lining up with TRBD1. The V gene end was trimmed by 7 bases and the J gene end by 2 bases; junction bases not matched to a gene: 10. This CDR3 spans 15 amino acids. The germline V gene has CDR1 SQVTM and CDR2 ANQGSEA. The CDR3 loop is CSAKGQGRLTDTQYF. The CDR3 DNA follows: TGCAGCGCAAAAGGACAGGGGCGCCTCACAGATACGCAGTATTTT.

This clonotype turned up a few times. The chain couples TRBV20-1 to TRBJ2-1; 9 bases agree with TRBD2. The CDR3 totals 16 residues. Per the germline V gene, CDR1 is DFQATT and CDR2 is SNEGSKA (reference sequence). V dropped 0 bases and J dropped 9; count of bases not matched to a gene: 12. DNA of the CDR3: TGCAGTGCTAGAGATCCCGTATTAGCGGGAGTTGGTGAGCAGTTCTTC. Amino acids: CSARDPVLAGVGEQFF.

The chain couples TRBV28 to TRBJ2-1; possible D gene TRBD2, 6 bases. Germline V lookup: CDR1 MDHEN, CDR2 SYDVKM. Trimming took off 5 bases at V and 6 bases at J, with 17 bases between the two ends. CDR3 length equals 15 residues. The CDR3 is CASSRPGLPGNEQFF. The CDR3 nucleotides read TGTGCCAGCAGTCGCCCGGGACTCCCGGGCAATGAGCAGTTCTTC.

Only a few counts were recorded for this clonotype. V is TRBV6-2 or TRBV6-3 and J is TRBJ1-2; TRBD1 matches 7 bases. V lost 2 bases and J lost 4; bases outside the gene matches: 4. Germline CDR1 and CDR2: MNHEY and SVGEGT. CDR3 length: 14 residues. CDR3 nucleotide sequence: TGTGCCAGCAGTTACCTACGACAGGGCTATGGCTACACCTTC. This sequence encodes CASSYLRQGYGYTF.

This clonotype was counted many times. DNA for the CDR3: TGTGCCAGCAGCTCCCCGGGACATTTATCCTACGAGCAGTACTTC. It encodes CASSSPGHLSYEQYF. The chain employs TRBV13 and TRBJ2-7; the D gene is possibly TRBD1 (6 bases). Deletions cut 4 bases from V and 1 base from J, with 14 bases between. The CDR3 is 15 amino acids. Germline loops: CDR1 PRHDT, CDR2 FYEKMQ (reference sequence).

This clonotype was recorded many times. V and J are TRBV20-1 and TRBJ2-1; D is unresolved. Per germline, CDR1 DFQATT and CDR2 SNEGSKA (reference sequence). V was shortened by 2 bases and J by 7 bases, with 6 bases between the two germline ends. The CDR3 has 11 residues. The CDR3 region has the DNA TGCAGTGCTAGACTCGTTAATGAGCAGTTCTTC. Translated: CSARLVNEQFF.

This clonotype has more than one count but fewer than ten. The chain has TRBV10-3 and TRBJ2-6, with 8 bases aligning to TRBD1. The CDR3 runs to 16 residues. J gave up 2 bases and V 10 bases, and 10 bases lay outside the gene matches. Per germline, CDR1 ENHRY and CDR2 SYGVKD. CDR3 nucleotide sequence: TGTGCCACCTCCGGACAGGGCGTAGCTGGGGCCAACGTCCTGACTTTC. Its protein product is CATSGQGVAGANVLTF.

In its sample, this clonotype was seen once. The CDR3 nucleotides read TGCGCCAGCAGCCTACCCGGGACTAACGGGAGAGCTCTTACAGATACGCAGTATTTT. This gives the protein CASSLPGTNGRALTDTQYF. This chain joins TRBV5-1 and TRBJ2-3; 7 bases map to TRBD2. The CDR3 spans 19 residues. Germline V CDR1 and CDR2: SGHRS, YFSETQ. Trimming removed 4 bases from V and 3 bases from J; junction bases left unmatched: 20. Combining the CDR3 with reference TRBV5-1 and TRBJ2-3 gives the whole variable domain KAGVTQTPRYLIKTRGQQVTLSCSPISGHRSVSWYQQTPGQGLQFLFEYFSETQRNKGNFPGRFSGRQFSNSRSEMNVSTLELGDSALYLCASSLPGTNGRALTDTQYFGPGTRLTVL.

This clonotype turned up a few times. This chain joins TRBV2 and TRBJ1-2, with 7 bases matching TRBD1. The CDR3 spans 13 residues. Germline V gives CDR1 SNHLY, CDR2 FYNNEI. J was trimmed by 4 bases and V by 11 bases; bases with no gene match: 10. In nucleotides, the CDR3 is TGTGCCGCACCAGGGGGGACGGTCTATGGCTACACCTTC. It codes for CAAPGGTVYGYTF.

This clonotype has just a few counts. The chain links TRBV3-1 to TRBJ2-5; D gene ambiguous. Germline CDR1 reads LGHDT; CDR2 reads YNNKEL (reference sequence). This CDR3 region has 12 residues. With 0 bases removed from V and 6 bases from J, the gap between germline ends came to 5 bases. In DNA, the CDR3 is TGTGCCAGCAGCCAAGATATGCAGACCCAGTACTTC. This translates into CASSQDMQTQYF.

This chain uses TRBV11-2 with TRBJ2-5, with a tentative D call TRBD2 (5 bases). The J call may not be correct, given that the DNA end is closer to TRBJ2-7. This CDR3 is built from 16 residues. Germline V gene lookup returns CDR1 SGHAT and CDR2 FQNNGV. CDR3 protein: CASSLVVRVRGYEQYF. The CDR3 DNA sequence: TGTGCCAGCAGCTTAGTTGTGAGGGTACGGGGCTACGAGCAGTACTTC.

This clonotype was seen more than once but under ten times. The chain couples TRBV4-1 to TRBJ2-5; TRBD1 matches at 7 bases. CDR1 and CDR2 (germline): MGHRA, YSYEKL. The CDR3 totals 17 residues. V lost 0 bases, J lost 0 bases, and 7 bases stayed unmatched. The CDR3 sequence is CASSQETGLLYQETQYF. DNA of the CDR3: TGCGCCAGCAGCCAAGAGACAGGGTTACTTTACCAAGAGACCCAGTACTTC.

This chain's CDR3 is CASSQVFTGPYNEQFF. The DNA of the CDR3 is TGTGCCAGCAGCCAAGTTTTTACGGGGCCCTACAATGAGCAGTTCTTC. The chain combines TRBV3-1 with TRBJ2-1; D possibly matches TRBD1 or TRBD2 (5 bases each). The V and J ends lost 1 base and 2 bases respectively, with 12 bases between them. The CDR3 is made up of 16 amino acids. Germline-derived CDR1 and CDR2 are LGHDT and YNNKEL (reference sequence).

A few counts support this clonotype. The V and J genes are TRBV12-3 or TRBV12-4 and TRBJ2-3; D perhaps matches TRBD2 (5 bases). The V gene lost 3 bases and the J gene lost 4 bases, with 11 bases spanning the gap. There are 14 residues in the CDR3. This CDR3 is CASSLRVRADTQYF. The CDR3, as DNA: TGTGCCAGCAGTTTGCGGGTAAGAGCAGATACGCAGTATTTT.

This clonotype was seen a few times. V and J are TRBV5-1 and TRBJ2-1, with D perhaps matching TRBD2 (6 bases). The CDR3 loop spans 16 amino acids. Trimming shortened V by 7 bases and J by 8 bases, and 25 bases separated the two germline ends. CDR1 and CDR2 (germline): SGHRS, YFSETQ. This CDR3 is CASQLGGREVLDEQFF. The CDR3 DNA sequence: TGCGCCAGCCAGTTGGGTGGCAGGGAGGTTTTGGATGAGCAGTTCTTC.

The table lists this clonotype with a count of one. CDR3 coding DNA: TGTGCCAGCAGCCTCTATGGAGGGGTCGAGCAGTACTTC. Protein sequence: CASSLYGGVEQYF. The chain is built from TRBV3-1 and TRBJ2-4, with D perhaps matching TRBD2 (6 bases). TRBJ2-7 matches the DNA end more closely, so the J call is doubtful. Germline loops: CDR1 LGHDT, CDR2 YNNKEL (reference sequence). The CDR3 is 13 residues long.